Shown below are 31 T cell receptor beta chains from a single sample sequenced in a study of T cells in Graves' hyperthyroidism and ophthalmopathy. RNA transcripts yielded amplified TCR beta CDR3 regions. Researchers ran a first-round RT-PCR on the TCR CDR3 using the HTBI primer set. Via MiXCR, TCRdb re-called the multiplex PCR reads, giving one row per CDR3 protein. The repertoire holds roughly 100,000 distinct CDR3 sequences, with roughly 47% as singletons. Sequencing was performed on blood. Receptor source: a man in his forties with Graves' hyperthyroidism.

This clonotype occurred a few times. This chain connects TRBV3-1 to TRBJ2-1, with 10 positions matching TRBD1. This CDR3 contains 16 residues. Germline V gene data show CDR1 as LGHDT and CDR2 as YNNKEL (reference sequence). V trimming: 5 bases; J trimming: 4 bases; junction bases outside the gene matches: 8. The CDR3 DNA is TGTGCCAGCAGCTTAAGACAGGGGGCGCGATACAATGAGCAGTTCTTC. This sequence encodes CASSLRQGARYNEQFF.

With regard to this clonotype: At one end, the junction sequence differs from germline, possibly due to a read error. This chain joins TRBV6-5 and TRBJ1-4, with D tentatively TRBD1 (6 bases). The germline gives CDR1 MNHEY, CDR2 SVGAGI. This CDR3 is built from 14 residues. CDR3 nucleotides: TGTGCCGGCAGTCAGCAAACAGGGCCTGAAAAACTGTTTTTT. It codes for CAGSQQTGPEKLFF.

V is TRBV5-6 and J is TRBJ1-2, with no clear D. V lost 0 bases, J lost 3 bases, and 9 bases lay in between. Germline V gene sequence: CDR1 SGHDT, CDR2 YYEEEE. This CDR3 spans 14 amino acids. CDR3 sequence reads: CASSLDGEDYGYTF. The CDR3 bases are TGTGCCAGCAGCTTGGATGGGGAAGACTATGGCTACACCTTC.

V is TRBV5-6 and J is TRBJ2-7; no definite D call. The V end lost 5 bases, the J end lost 2 bases, and 11 bases lay between the germline ends. Germline CDR1 reads SGHDT; CDR2 reads YYEEEE. The CDR3 covers 13 residues. This chain's CDR3 is CASRDGPAYEQYF. The DNA of the CDR3 is TGTGCCAGCAGGGACGGGCCAGCCTACGAGCAGTACTTC.

This chain uses TRBV20-1 with TRBJ1-4, with TRBD1 matching 10 bases. The V gene end was trimmed by 4 bases and the J gene end by 7 bases; junction bases not matched to a gene: 6. Per germline, CDR1 DFQATT and CDR2 SNEGSKA (reference sequence). This CDR3 spans 14 amino acids. CDR3 residues: CSATGTGDSEKLFF. The DNA for the CDR3 is TGCAGTGCTACCGGGACAGGGGACAGTGAAAAACTGTTTTTT.

Points on this clonotype: At one end the junction does not follow the germline gene, possibly because of a read error. V is TRBV14 and J is TRBJ2-7; no firm D call. This CDR3 has 16 residues. The germline V gene has CDR1 SGHDN and CDR2 FVKESK. The CDR3 here is CASSQETGRSSYGQYF. Written as DNA, the CDR3 is TGTGCCAGCAGCCAAGAGACCGGGCGGAGCTCCTACGGGCAGTACTTC.

At least ten counts were recorded for this clonotype. V gene TRBV20-1 combines with J gene TRBJ2-1, with 7 positions matching TRBD1. CDR1 and CDR2 (germline): DFQATT, SNEGSKA (reference sequence). The CDR3 has 17 residues. The V gene end was trimmed by 3 bases and the J gene end by 5 bases; junction bases not matched to a gene: 16. CDR3 nucleotide sequence: TGCAGTGCTAGGCTACGACACAGGGGATCGCCGCACAATGAGCAGTTCTTC. This translates into CSARLRHRGSPHNEQFF.

A word on this clonotype: One end of the junction varies from germline; a read error may be responsible. The genes are TRBV20-1 and TRBJ2-5; D unresolved. CDR1 and CDR2 from the germline V gene are DFQATT and SNEGSKA (reference sequence). The CDR3 is made up of 10 amino acids. The DNA for the CDR3 is TGCAGTGCTAAAGAGGAGACCCGGTACTTC. It yields the protein CSAKEETRYF.

This clonotype was counted ten times or more. The chain combines TRBV19 with TRBJ1-1; D possibly corresponds to TRBD1 (6 bases). The CDR3 is 13 residues long. Trimming left V 4 bases short and J 7 bases short, with 13 bases between. Germline V gene data show CDR1 as LNHDA and CDR2 as SQIVND (reference sequence). CDR3 nucleotide sequence: TGTGCCAGTAGTACCCGGACAGAGCGTGAAGCTTTCTTT. It codes for CASSTRTEREAFF.

This clonotype was detected only once. V usage is TRBV24-1 and J usage is TRBJ2-3; possibly TRBD2 for D (5 bases). The length of the CDR3 is 11 residues. V was pared by 7 bases and J by 6 bases, with 7 bases between. CDR1 is KGHDR, CDR2 SFDVKD, per germline. CDR3 sequence (DNA): TGTGCCACCAGAACTAGTGATACGCAGTATTTT. This gives the protein CATRTSDTQYF.

The chain is built from TRBV7-9 and TRBJ2-3, with D perhaps matching TRBD2 (6 bases). CDR1 and CDR2 from the germline V gene are SEHNR and FQNEAQ (reference sequence). This CDR3 is built from 16 residues. The V gene lost 0 bases and the J gene lost 2 bases, with 12 bases spanning the gap. The CDR3 loop reads CASSLASGVITDTQYF. CDR3 sequence (DNA): TGTGCCAGCAGCTTAGCATCGGGGGTAATCACAGATACGCAGTATTTT.

The chain combines TRBV7-6 with TRBJ1-4; the match to TRBD1 covers 10 bases. Trimming at V came to 5 bases and at J to 8 bases, leaving 11 bases not matched to a gene. CDR3 length: 16 residues. CDR1 is SGHVS, CDR2 FNYEAQ, per germline. The CDR3 nucleotides read TGTGCCAGCAGCCTGCCGGGACAGGGGTCGGCGGAAAAACTGTTTTTT. Its protein product is CASSLPGQGSAEKLFF.

CDR3 sequence (DNA): TGCAGTGCTAAAGGACTAGCGGGAGGCTTCTACGAGCAGTACTTC. Translation gives CSAKGLAGGFYEQYF. The V call is TRBV20-1, the J call TRBJ2-7; TRBD2 agrees at 14 bases. Germline assignment: CDR1 DFQATT and CDR2 SNEGSKA (reference sequence). The ends lost 4 bases at V and 3 bases at J; junction bases unmatched: 5. The CDR3 length is 15 residues.

This clonotype was picked up many times. The rearrangement links TRBV7-9 to TRBJ2-4; 7 positions agree with TRBD1. In germline, CDR1 is SEHNR, CDR2 FQNEAQ (reference sequence). V trimming: 6 bases; J trimming: 0 bases; junction bases outside the gene matches: 5. CDR3 length: 15 residues. The CDR3 spells CASRPGQLAKNIQYF. CDR3 bases: TGTGCCAGCAGGCCGGGACAGTTAGCCAAAAACATTCAGTACTTC.

This clonotype was recorded at least ten times. V gene TRBV19 combines with J gene TRBJ2-3, with D possibly being TRBD2 (5 bases). CDR3 length: 14 residues. The germline CDR1 and CDR2 sequences are LNHDA and SQIVND (reference sequence). V lost 5 bases, J lost 2 bases, and 11 bases lay in between. As DNA, the CDR3 is TGTGCCAGTAGTCTCTTCGGGATCACAGATACGCAGTATTTT. Translated, it gives CASSLFGITDTQYF.

Notes on this clonotype: A much larger clone differs by one base, so this may be a read error. The gene calls are TRBV4-3 and TRBJ2-2; tentatively, D is TRBD1 (6 bases). This CDR3 is built from 15 residues. Germline CDR1 reads LGHNA; CDR2 reads YSLEER. As DNA, the CDR3 is TGCGCCAGCAGCCAAAAGCTAGAGGGGGTCGGGGAGCTGTTGTTT. Protein product: CASSQKLEGVGELLF.

In its sample, this clonotype was seen many times. The chain links TRBV6-5 to TRBJ1-1; no firm D call. The CDR3 runs 13 residues. Germline V lookup: CDR1 MNHEY, CDR2 SVGAGI. Trimming took off 0 bases at V and 1 base at J, with 3 bases between the two ends. CDR3 nucleotides: TGTGCCAGCAGTTACTCGAGGAACACTGAAGCTTTCTTT. Amino acids: CASSYSRNTEAFF.

This chain joins TRBV7-2 and TRBJ2-1; 9 bases are a match to TRBD1. The CDR3 has 15 amino acids. V was pared by 1 base and J by 7 bases, with 5 bases of the junction left unmatched. The germline CDR1 and CDR2 sequences are SGHTA and FQGNSA. The CDR3 here is CASSLVGQGRNEQFF. The CDR3 DNA sequence: TGTGCCAGCAGCTTAGTGGGACAGGGTAGGAATGAGCAGTTCTTC.

This clonotype was detected many times. The genes are TRBV20-1 and TRBJ2-2; D not certain. Germline assignment: CDR1 DFQATT and CDR2 SNEGSKA (reference sequence). The germline V and J ends were trimmed by 2 bases and 0 bases, with 4 bases remaining between them. The CDR3 extends over 13 amino acids. The CDR3 region has the DNA TGCAGTGCTAGAAGAGCGAACACCGGGGAGCTGTTTTTT. It translates to CSARRANTGELFF.

This clonotype has ten or more counts. The rearrangement links TRBV5-8 to TRBJ1-1, with no clear D. Looked up from germline, CDR1 is SGHTS and CDR2 is YDEGEE. This CDR3 spans 14 amino acids. With 1 base removed from V and 1 base from J, the gap between germline ends came to 8 bases. The CDR3 coding sequence is TGTGCCAGCAGCTTGCCGCGGGCGAACACTGAAGCTTTCTTT. This translates into CASSLPRANTEAFF.

This clonotype came up many times. V and J are TRBV6-1 and TRBJ1-6, with D unclear. V gave up 4 bases and J gave up 5 bases, with 6 bases separating them. The CDR3 is 13 residues long. CDR1 is MNHNS and CDR2 is SASEGT in the germline V gene. The CDR3 DNA reads TGTGCCAGCAGTGGACAACATAATTCACCCCTCCACTTT. Residues: CASSGQHNSPLHF.

The rearrangement links TRBV7-3 to TRBJ2-7, with TRBD2 matching over 11 bases. With 4 bases clipped from V and 7 bases from J, the junction kept 9 bases outside the gene matches. The CDR3 consists of 15 residues. Germline CDR1 reads SGHTA; CDR2 reads FQGTGA. CDR3 bases: TGTGCCAGCAGCTACACTAGCGGGAGATCTAGTGAGCAGTACGTC. It specifies CASSYTSGRSSEQYV.

About this clonotype itself: Sequence at one end of the junction differs from germline and may be a read error. The rearrangement uses TRBV29-1 and TRBJ2-7, with D possibly being TRBD1 or TRBD2 (5 bases each). CDR3 length equals 11 residues. Germline V gene sequence: CDR1 SQVTM, CDR2 ANQGSEA. The CDR3 nucleotides are TGCAGCGGGAGGACACTCGTCGAGCAATACTTC. Protein product: CSGRTLVEQYF.

This sequence joins TRBV19 and TRBJ2-2; 7 nucleotides line up with TRBD2. This CDR3 has 17 amino acids. J lost 1 base, V lost 4 bases, and 9 bases had no gene match. Germline-derived CDR1 and CDR2 are LNHDA and SQIVND (reference sequence). DNA of the CDR3: TGTGCCAGTAGTAGGCAGGGAGGGGTGGTGAACACCGGGGAGCTGTTTTTT. Protein sequence: CASSRQGGVVNTGELFF.

This clonotype was seen ten or more times. The CDR3 DNA reads TGCAGCGTGGGGCCCGGACAGGCGGATAACTATGGCTACACCTTC. Amino acid sequence: CSVGPGQADNYGYTF. This chain uses TRBV29-1 with TRBJ1-2, with 7 bases aligning to TRBD1. CDR1 SQVTM and CDR2 ANQGSEA come from the germline V gene. This CDR3 comprises 15 residues. Germline trimming cut 6 bases from V and 1 base from J; bases unmatched to any gene: 11.

To note about this clonotype: Sequence at one end of the junction differs from germline and may be a read error. V usage is TRBV7-2 and J usage is TRBJ2-7; perhaps TRBD2 as D (5 bases). This CDR3 comprises 16 residues. Germline CDR1 SGHTA, CDR2 FQGNSA. Here the CDR3 reads CASSLDAEVVAGELYF. The DNA for the CDR3 is TGTGCCAGCAGCTTAGACGCGGAGGTGGTCGCCGGGGAGCTGTACTTC.

This chain connects TRBV28 to TRBJ1-2; TRBD1 aligns across 7 bases. The CDR3 has 14 amino acids. V shed 7 bases and J 2 bases; nucleotides not matched to a gene: 7. Germline V gives CDR1 MDHEN, CDR2 SYDVKM. This CDR3 reads CASTRDSLNYGYTF. The CDR3 nucleotides are TGTGCCAGCACCCGGGACAGCCTGAACTATGGCTACACCTTC.

This clonotype was counted ten times or more. V is TRBV28 and J is TRBJ1-1, with D possibly TRBD1 on 5 matching bases. CDR3 size: 13 residues. V dropped 2 bases and J dropped 5 bases, with 9 bases sitting between them. Germline V gene data show CDR1 as MDHEN and CDR2 as SYDVKM. CDR3 region: CASSLVKGTEAFF. The CDR3 DNA reads as TGTGCCAGCAGTTTAGTAAAGGGGACTGAAGCTTTCTTT.

The V call is TRBV18, the J call TRBJ2-2; TRBD2 is a possible D gene (6 bases). This CDR3 contains 16 residues. Germline CDR1 reads KGHSH; CDR2 reads LQKENI. V lost 6 bases to trimming and J lost 0 bases, with 14 bases between them. The CDR3 protein is CASSVQAGSNTGELFF. CDR3 sequence (DNA): TGTGCCAGCTCGGTGCAGGCGGGGTCGAACACCGGGGAGCTGTTTTTT.

This clonotype was recorded many times. This chain uses TRBV7-9 with TRBJ1-4; the D is unclear. Germline V gene data show CDR1 as SEHNR and CDR2 as FQNEAQ (reference sequence). This CDR3 spans 15 amino acids. Trimming shortened V by 5 bases and J by 7 bases, and 17 bases separated the two germline ends. The CDR3 DNA reads TGTGCCAGCAGCCCTGATGGGCAGGATCCTGAAAAACTGTTTTTT. Translation: CASSPDGQDPEKLFF. Full variable domain (outside the CDR3, taken from reference TRBV7-9 and TRBJ1-4): DTGVSQNPRHKITKRGQNVTFRCDPISEHNRLYWYRQTLGQGPEFLTYFQNEAQLEKSRLLSDRFSAERPKGSFSTLEIQRTEQGDSAMYLCASSPDGQDPEKLFFGSGTQLSVL.

Notes on this clonotype: Its ends do not fully match the called genes, so a read error is possible. The chain uses TRBV20-1 and TRBJ2-5, with 9 nucleotides matching TRBD2. CDR1 is DFQATT and CDR2 is SNEGSKA in the germline V gene (reference sequence). The CDR3 has 14 residues. The CDR3 region is CGAGGAGGQETQYF. Written as DNA, the CDR3 is TGCGGTGCGGGAGGGGCGGGGGGCCAAGAGACCCAGTACTTC.